Listed here is a single TCR beta chain. These data come from a study of T cell changes during pregnancy in multiple sclerosis. The data were produced by immunoSEQ multiplex PCR, yet TCRdb's version contains in-frame clones alone and is incomplete. This table has 75,000 to 90,000 clones, more than 80% appearing once. The TCR was taken from a female donor with multiple sclerosis, enrolled in a pregnancy study. The sequencing used CD4+ T cells from peripheral blood mononuclear cells, collected before pregnancy.

CDR3 in DNA: TGTGCCAGCAGCCACCCGGGAGGAACTAATGAAAAACTGTTTTTT. Protein product: CASSHPGGTNEKLFF. The chain has TRBV6-6 and TRBJ1-4; D is undetermined. This CDR3 contains 15 residues. V was pared by 6 bases and J by 1 base, with 12 bases between. The germline gives CDR1 MNHNY, CDR2 SVGAGI (reference sequence).